This passage covers 17 T cell receptor beta chains from one sample sequenced in a study of OX40 agonist ivuxolimab in advanced cancers. Sequenced by immunoSEQ multiplex PCR; TCRdb stores in-frame clones only, minus some. The profile shows 45,000 to 65,000 clones, 82% of them singletons. The material was CD4+ or CD8+ T cells sorted from blood, obtained in a trial of the OX40 agonist ivuxolimab. These receptors all come from an adult with an advanced solid tumor such as melanoma, head and neck, liver or kidney cancer.

This clone turned up a few times. The rearrangement joins TRBV5-1 to TRBJ1-1; the D gene is possibly TRBD1 (5 bases). This CDR3 region has 15 residues. The V end lost 1 base, the J end lost 1 base, and 11 bases lay between the germline ends. Germline V gene data show CDR1 as SGHRS and CDR2 as YFSETQ. CDR3 sequence (DNA): TGCGCCAGCAGCTTGCTAGGGAGGGGGAACACTGAAGCTTTCTTT. This codes for CASSLLGRGNTEAFF.

This clone was observed once. The CDR3 region is CASSLSTGAGTGELFF. CDR3 in DNA: TGTGCCAGCAGCCTATCGACAGGGGCGGGGACCGGGGAGCTGTTTTTT. V is TRBV7-3 and J is TRBJ2-2, with 8 positions matching TRBD1. The V segment lost 5 bases and the J segment 5 bases; nucleotides outside the gene matches: 10. Germline V gene sequence: CDR1 SGHTA, CDR2 FQGTGA. The CDR3 contains 16 residues. The complete variable domain, with remaining parts taken from reference TRBV7-3 and TRBJ2-2, reads GAGVSQTPSNKVTEKGKYVELRCDPISGHTALYWYRQSLGQGPEFLIYFQGTGAADDSGLPNDRFFAVRPEGSVSTLKIQRTERGDSAVYLCASSLSTGAGTGELFFGEGSRLTVL.

The rearrangement links TRBV30 to TRBJ2-3; D unresolved. Germline V gene lookup returns CDR1 GTSNPN and CDR2 SVGIG (reference sequence). This CDR3 region has 12 residues. The germline V and J ends were trimmed by 0 bases and 2 bases, with 3 bases remaining between them. CDR3: CAWSVNTDTQYF. CDR3 in DNA: TGTGCCTGGAGTGTAAACACAGATACGCAGTATTTT.

V usage is TRBV6-4 and J usage is TRBJ2-6; the D gene is possibly TRBD2 (7 bases). V dropped 4 bases and J dropped 1 base, with 23 bases sitting between them. This CDR3 spans 20 amino acids. Looked up from germline, CDR1 is MRHNA and CDR2 is SNTAGT. The CDR3 DNA is TGTGCCAGCAGTGCTGTCCCCGGGGGGCGCACTCTATCTGGGGCCAACGTCCTGACTTTC. Protein product: CASSAVPGGRTLSGANVLTF.

The CDR3 nucleotides are TGTGCCAGCAGTGATGGCAGGGCCACTGAAGCTTTCTTT. Translated, it gives CASSDGRATEAFF. The genes are TRBV2 and TRBJ1-1; possibly TRBD1 for D (5 bases). Looked up from germline, CDR1 is SNHLY and CDR2 is FYNNEI. This CDR3 contains 13 residues. V was trimmed by 3 bases and J by 4 bases, leaving 9 bases between them. Complete variable domain (other parts from reference TRBV2 and TRBJ1-1): EPEVTQTPSHQVTQMGQEVILRCVPISNHLYFYWYRQILGQKVEFLVSFYNNEISEKSEIFDDQFSVERPDGSNFTLKIRSTKLEDSAMYFCASSDGRATEAFFGQGTRLTVV.

This chain joins TRBV5-5 and TRBJ2-5; weak D call: TRBD2 (5 bases). This CDR3 region has 14 residues. Trimming cost V 3 bases and J 2 bases, with 11 bases left between them. Germline CDR1 reads SGHKS; CDR2 reads YYEKEE (reference sequence). The CDR3 sequence is CASSWEVAQETQYF. The DNA for the CDR3 is TGTGCCAGCAGCTGGGAAGTAGCGCAAGAGACCCAGTACTTC.

CDR3 coding DNA: TGTGCCAGCAGGTGGGAGGGGGCTTCCTACGAGCAGTACTTC. Translating gives CASRWEGASYEQYF. This rearrangement joins TRBV6-5 to TRBJ2-7; D might be TRBD1 or TRBD2, each matching 7 bases. The germline gives CDR1 MNHEY, CDR2 SVGAGI. The V end lost 6 bases, the J end lost 1 base, and 13 bases lay between the germline ends. The CDR3 is 14 amino acids.

The rearrangement uses TRBV2 and TRBJ2-2, with TRBD2 matching over 8 bases. The CDR3 totals 15 residues. The junction had 7 bases not matched to a gene; V was cut back by 7 bases and J by 3 bases. Germline loops: CDR1 SNHLY, CDR2 FYNNEI. The CDR3 protein is CASTGAGEDTGELFF. The CDR3 DNA reads as TGTGCCAGCACCGGAGCGGGGGAGGACACCGGGGAGCTGTTTTTT.

V is TRBV9 and J is TRBJ2-5, with 9 positions matching TRBD2. This CDR3 is built from 16 residues. Unmatched junction bases numbered 13, after V lost 6 bases and J lost 4 bases. Germline CDR1 SGDLS, CDR2 YYNGEE. Here the CDR3 reads CASKPARAGGLETQYF. The DNA for the CDR3 is TGTGCCAGCAAACCCGCCCGAGCGGGGGGCTTAGAGACCCAGTACTTC. The full variable domain, in which reference TRBV9 and TRBJ2-5 provide the parts outside the CDR3, is DSGVTQTPKHLITATGQRVTLRCSPRSGDLSVYWYQQSLDQGLQFLIQYYNGEERAKGNILERFSAQQFPDLHSELNLSSLELGDSALYFCASKPARAGGLETQYFGPGTRLLVL.

The V call is TRBV7-2, the J call TRBJ2-7; D gene ambiguous. This CDR3 has 15 amino acids. The V end was cut by 2 bases, the J end by 3 bases, with 14 bases between. CDR1 is SGHTA and CDR2 is FQGNSA in the germline V gene. The CDR3 here is CASSLKGSSLYEQYF. CDR3 sequence (DNA): TGTGCCAGCAGCTTAAAGGGCAGCTCTCTCTACGAGCAGTACTTC.

The chain couples TRBV27 to TRBJ2-7, with D maybe TRBD1 (5 bases). Germline V gene data show CDR1 as MNHEY and CDR2 as SMNVEV (reference sequence). The V end lost 6 bases, the J end lost 4 bases, and 16 bases lay between the germline ends. There are 14 residues in the CDR3. CDR3 region: CASSPQGREYEQYF. The CDR3 DNA is TGTGCCAGCAGCCCTCAGGGCCGAGAATACGAGCAGTACTTC.

The V call is TRBV28, the J call TRBJ1-2, with D unresolved. CDR1 and CDR2 from the germline V gene are MDHEN and SYDVKM. The CDR3 extends over 16 amino acids. V was trimmed by 4 bases and J by 2 bases, leaving 17 bases between them. The CDR3 region is CASSSPPSAGNYGYTF. The CDR3 bases are TGTGCCAGCAGTTCACCTCCATCGGCTGGAAACTATGGCTACACCTTC.

This chain connects TRBV9 to TRBJ1-4; a possible D gene is TRBD1 (5 bases). Trimming shortened V by 3 bases and J by 5 bases, and 14 bases separated the two germline ends. This CDR3 comprises 15 residues. The germline V gene encodes CDR1 SGDLS and CDR2 YYNGEE. In DNA, the CDR3 is TGTGCCAGCAGCGCCCTGGACACCAGAAATGAAAAACTGTTTTTT. Amino acids: CASSALDTRNEKLFF.

The chain employs TRBV10-3 and TRBJ2-1, with 7 bases fitting TRBD1. CDR3 size: 13 residues. Trimming cost V 10 bases and J 9 bases; bases outside gene matches: 12. The germline gives CDR1 ENHRY, CDR2 SYGVKD. The CDR3 nucleotides are TGTGCCACGGGTACTCCGGGACAGACTGAGCAGTTCTTC. It translates to CATGTPGQTEQFF.

The V gene is TRBV7-2, the J gene TRBJ2-2, with TRBD1 identical over 7 bases. The J segment lost 2 bases and the V segment lost 2 bases, leaving 2 bases of the junction unmatched. The CDR3 is 15 residues long. CDR1 SGHTA and CDR2 FQGNSA come from the germline V gene. This CDR3 reads CASSLRGPNTGELFF. DNA for the CDR3: TGTGCCAGCAGCTTAAGGGGGCCCAACACCGGGGAGCTGTTTTTT.

The chain couples TRBV6-6 to TRBJ1-5; no firm D call. V shed 2 bases and J shed 13 bases, with 15 bases lying between them. The germline V gene has CDR1 MNHNY and CDR2 SVGAGI (reference sequence). The CDR3 consists of 13 residues. The CDR3 sequence is CASSYPPDGQQHF. The CDR3 DNA is TGTGCCAGCAGTTACCCCCCGGACGGTCAACAGCATTTT.

The CDR3 DNA is TGTGCCAGTACTAGACAGGGAGAATCCAATCAGCCCCAGCATTTT. This codes for CASTRQGESNQPQHF. The chain has TRBV19 and TRBJ1-5; 7 bases align to TRBD1. Germline loops: CDR1 LNHDA, CDR2 SQIVND (reference sequence). With V trimmed by 7 bases and J by 3 bases, 9 bases remained unmatched. This CDR3 contains 15 residues. The whole variable domain, remainder taken from reference TRBV19 and TRBJ1-5, is DGGITQSPKYLFRKEGQNVTLSCEQNLNHDAMYWYRQDPGQGLRLIYYSQIVNDFQKGDIAEGYSVSREKKESFPLTVTSAQKNPTAFYLCASTRQGESNQPQHFGDGTRLSIL.